The clone carrying this T cell receptor beta chain was seen only a few times. This specimen comes from a study of human T cells and chemical hapten exposure. The CDR3 consists of 11 residues. The V end was cut by 6 bases, the J end by 6 bases, with 9 bases between. Germline V lookup: CDR1 SQVTM, CDR2 ANQGSEA. Time point described: patch test 3, about 24 weeks after DPC sensitization. Treatment in this sample: therapeutic diphenylcyclopropenone sensitization with weekly scalp DPC. The authors' total RNA extraction used unfractionated whole blood. TCRdb reprocessed the RACE reads via MiXCR and lists one record per CDR3 protein. The sample includes roughly 39,000 distinct CDR3 sequences, roughly 13% of them seen just once.

The gene calls are TRBV29-1 and TRBJ2-4; D is uncertain. The material sequenced was whole blood, taken in connection with sensitization to the hapten diphenylcyclopropenone (DPC). This clonotype was obtained from a woman aged 40 to 50 with alopecia areata. Some clones in this sample may be carry-over from other donors' samples. The CDR3 spells CSVSSINIQYF. DNA of the CDR3: TGCAGCGTCAGTTCGATAAACATTCAGTACTTC.